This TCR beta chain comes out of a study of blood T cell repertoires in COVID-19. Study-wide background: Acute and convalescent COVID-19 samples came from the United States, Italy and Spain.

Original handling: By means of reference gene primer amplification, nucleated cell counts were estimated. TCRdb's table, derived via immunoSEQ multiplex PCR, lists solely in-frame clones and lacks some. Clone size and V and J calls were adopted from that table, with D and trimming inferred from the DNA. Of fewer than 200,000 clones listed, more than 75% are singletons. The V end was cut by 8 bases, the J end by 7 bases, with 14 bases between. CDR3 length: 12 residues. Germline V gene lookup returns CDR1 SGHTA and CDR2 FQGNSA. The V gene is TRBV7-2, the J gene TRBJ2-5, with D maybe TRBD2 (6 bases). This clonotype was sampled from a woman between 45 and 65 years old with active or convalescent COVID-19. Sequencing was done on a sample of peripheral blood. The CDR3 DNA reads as TGTGCCAGCGGCCTAGAACTAGCGACCCAGTACTTC. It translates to CASGLELATQYF.